This entry lists 12 T cell receptor beta chains sequenced from one sample in a study of blood T cell dynamics during melanoma immunotherapy. Time point described: pre-treatment baseline. Measured with immunoSEQ multiplex PCR; TCRdb has only the in-frame clones, and not every one. The table shows 5,500 to 8,500 clones, with approximately 88% occurring only once. The source was blood, collected from a patient treated with checkpoint blockade. These receptor sequences come from a human donor with melanoma. Some clones in this sample may be carry-over from other donors' samples.

The chain carries TRBV19 and TRBJ2-5; D is perhaps TRBD2 (5 bases). The DNA end is a closer match to TRBJ2-7, so the J assignment may be wrong. In germline, CDR1 is LNHDA, CDR2 SQIVND (reference sequence). This CDR3 region has 15 residues. In DNA form, the CDR3 reads TGTGCCAGTAGAAAGTCGTCGACTCCCGGGGACGAGCAGTACTTC. Encoded protein: CASRKSSTPGDEQYF.

The chain links TRBV5-6 to TRBJ1-2; D unclear. CDR1 and CDR2 (germline): SGHDT, YYEEEE. The V end lost 3 bases, the J end lost 5 bases, and 17 bases lay between the germline ends. This CDR3 is built from 15 residues. The CDR3 spells CASSSMRSGRYGYTF. The DNA of the CDR3 is TGTGCCAGCAGCTCCATGCGGAGTGGGAGGTATGGCTACACCTTC.

The chain has TRBV5-1 and TRBJ2-5, with 7 bases lining up with TRBD1. Unmatched junction bases numbered 14, after V lost 4 bases and J lost 5 bases. CDR1 and CDR2 (germline): SGHRS, YFSETQ. The CDR3 is 16 residues long. In nucleotides, the CDR3 is TGCGCCAGCAGCCTTGGCTCTACAGGGGCAGGGGAGACCCAGTACTTC. This sequence encodes CASSLGSTGAGETQYF.

This clone was seen just once. The chain recombines TRBV6-5 with TRBJ1-5; a possible D gene is TRBD1 (6 bases). The V and J ends lost 8 bases and 12 bases respectively, with 17 bases between them. The CDR3 is 12 residues long. In germline, CDR1 is MNHEY, CDR2 SVGAGI. CDR3 amino acids: CASRDTRGNQHF. CDR3 sequence (DNA): TGTGCCAGCCGGGACACCCGCGGCAACCAGCATTTT.

This clone was counted a single time. The chain uses TRBV30 and TRBJ1-4; 7 bases are shared with TRBD1. V gave up 1 base and J gave up 0 bases; unmatched junction bases: 2. Germline CDR1 reads GTSNPN; CDR2 reads SVGIG (reference sequence). The CDR3 totals 15 residues. CDR3 nucleotide sequence: TGTGCCTGGAGTGACACAGGGGCAACTAATGAAAAACTGTTTTTT. Translated, it gives CAWSDTGATNEKLFF.

The V gene is TRBV6-5, the J gene TRBJ1-4; D unclear. CDR1 and CDR2 from the germline V gene are MNHEY and SVGAGI. CDR3 length: 14 amino acids. The V end was cut by 3 bases, the J end by 0 bases, with 5 bases between. As DNA, the CDR3 is TGTGCCAGCAGTTATACAGCAACTAATGAAAAACTGTTTTTT. It encodes CASSYTATNEKLFF.

The genes are TRBV11-2 and TRBJ2-3; D may be TRBD1 (6 bases). This CDR3 spans 17 amino acids. Germline loops: CDR1 SGHAT, CDR2 FQNNGV. V was cut by 4 bases and J by 5 bases, with 22 bases left in between. CDR3 loop: CASSSNYAGTLGDTQYF. DNA of the CDR3: TGTGCCAGCAGCTCAAATTACGCCGGGACATTAGGAGATACGCAGTATTTT. The variable domain in full, with the rest retrieved from reference TRBV11-2 and TRBJ2-3, is EAGVAQSPRYKIIEKRQSVAFWCNPISGHATLYWYQQILGQGPKLLIQFQNNGVVDDSQLPKDRFSAERLKGVDSTLKIQPAKLEDSAVYLCASSSNYAGTLGDTQYFGPGTRLTVL.

The chain combines TRBV5-1 with TRBJ1-6; 8 positions match TRBD1. Looked up from germline, CDR1 is SGHRS and CDR2 is YFSETQ. Losses at the gene ends were 4 bases for V and 10 bases for J; bases not matched to a gene: 7. This CDR3 has 14 residues. The CDR3, as DNA: TGCGCCAGCAGCATCGGGACAGGAGAATCACCCCTCCACTTT. Protein: CASSIGTGESPLHF.

V usage is TRBV11-1 and J usage is TRBJ2-3, with TRBD2 matching 7 bases. Germline CDR1 and CDR2: SGHAT and FQDESV (reference sequence). The CDR3 consists of 15 residues. V dropped 7 bases and J dropped 6; count of bases not matched to a gene: 13. In DNA form, the CDR3 reads TGTGCCAGCAAGGATTCTGGCGGGGGTTGGGATACGCAGTATTTT. Its translation: CASKDSGGGWDTQYF.

The chain recombines TRBV19 with TRBJ1-4; 7 bases fit TRBD1. This CDR3 region has 13 residues. CDR1 and CDR2 from the germline V gene are LNHDA and SQIVND (reference sequence). Trimming cost V 7 bases and J 5 bases; bases outside gene matches: 4. The CDR3 nucleotides read TGTGCCAGTAACAGGGGCGGGAATGAAAAACTGTTTTTT. It codes for CASNRGGNEKLFF.

The chain joins TRBV5-1 to TRBJ1-2, with 8 bases matching TRBD1. This CDR3 comprises 16 residues. Trimming cost V 0 bases and J 6 bases; bases outside gene matches: 10. Germline CDR1 SGHRS, CDR2 YFSETQ. As DNA, the CDR3 is TGCGCCAGCAGCTTGGGGGGAGGGACAGGACTGGATGGCTACACCTTC. This translates into CASSLGGGTGLDGYTF.

V is TRBV30 and J is TRBJ1-5; D not certain. The CDR3 is 13 residues long. The germline V gene encodes CDR1 GTSNPN and CDR2 SVGIG (reference sequence). Trimming left V 0 bases short and J 7 bases short, with 10 bases between. The DNA for the CDR3 is TGTGCCTGGAGTGTACGGGGTCGACAGCCCCAGCATTTT. Translated, it gives CAWSVRGRQPQHF.